Listed here are 17 T cell receptor beta chains from one sample, sequenced in a study of blood T cells in healthy people across ages. Primers used in a second PCR of roughly 6 to 11 cycles were a sample-barcoded 5' primer and a J-beta primer mix. TCRdb redid the calling of the 5' RACE reads with MiXCR, one entry per CDR3 protein. Among approximately 1,700,000 distinct CDR3 sequences listed, about two fifths were seen once. Sequenced sample: blood. The receptors were gathered from a human donor in good health.

The CDR3 nucleotides are TGTGCCAGCAGTAGCTACGAGCAGTTCTTC. This sequence encodes CASSSYEQFF. The chain couples TRBV6-2 or TRBV6-3 to TRBJ2-1; D call uncertain. CDR3 length: 10 amino acids. Trimming removed 5 bases from V and 10 bases from J, with 6 bases in between. Germline CDR1 and CDR2: MNHEY and SVGEGT.

This chain uses TRBV12-3 or TRBV12-4 with TRBJ2-7; 11 positions match TRBD2. V dropped 4 bases and J dropped 6; count of bases not matched to a gene: 5. The CDR3 is 14 amino acids. CDR3 in DNA: TGTGCCAGCAGTTCGTTACTAGCGGGGGTCGAGCAGTACTTC. Residues: CASSSLLAGVEQYF.

The J gene is TRBJ2-3, the V gene TRBV14; either TRBD1 or TRBD2 may supply D (5 bases each). Trimming cost V 1 base and J 8 bases, with 16 bases left between them. CDR3 length equals 15 residues. Looked up from germline, CDR1 is SGHDN and CDR2 is FVKESK. The CDR3 sequence: CASSQGGPAHGTQYF. In DNA form, the CDR3 reads TGTGCCAGCAGCCAAGGGGGACCCGCCCACGGTACGCAGTATTTT.

The V and J genes are TRBV6-2 or TRBV6-3 and TRBJ1-1; a weak D match, TRBD1 (5 bases). Per the germline V gene, CDR1 is MNHEY and CDR2 is SVGEGT. Between the trimmed V and J ends, which lost 5 bases and 1 base, there was a span of 11 bases. CDR3 length equals 14 residues. CDR3 loop: CASSLITGNTEAFF. The CDR3 coding sequence is TGTGCCAGCAGTCTTATTACAGGGAACACTGAAGCTTTCTTT.

The chain couples TRBV11-2 to TRBJ1-6; a possible D gene is TRBD1 (5 bases). The CDR3 extends over 15 amino acids. V was clipped by 1 base and J by 11 bases, with 15 bases between them. Germline CDR1 SGHAT, CDR2 FQNNGV. The CDR3, as DNA: TGTGCCAGCAGCTTAGTGGGGGGGGGATGGACACCCCTCCACTTT. Protein: CASSLVGGGWTPLHF.

The V and J genes are TRBV6-5 and TRBJ2-1, with TRBD1 matching over 7 bases. Germline CDR1 and CDR2: MNHEY and SVGAGI. V lost 1 base to trimming and J lost 5 bases; unmatched junction nucleotides: 5. This CDR3 comprises 15 residues. The CDR3 spells CASSYYIQGDNEQFF. The DNA for the CDR3 is TGTGCCAGCAGTTACTACATTCAGGGGGACAATGAGCAGTTCTTC.

This sequence joins TRBV6-5 and TRBJ2-4; 7 bases are a match to TRBD1. J gave up 5 bases and V 7 bases, and 11 bases lay outside the gene matches. Germline loops: CDR1 MNHEY, CDR2 SVGAGI. The CDR3 length is 15 residues. In DNA form, the CDR3 reads TGTGCCAGCACCAACCCCCGGGACAGTGAAAACATTCAGTACTTC. Translation gives CASTNPRDSENIQYF.

The V gene is TRBV20-1, the J gene TRBJ2-5, with TRBD2 matching 11 bases. The CDR3 is 17 amino acids. Germline values: CDR1 DFQATT, CDR2 SNEGSKA (reference sequence). V was clipped by 0 bases and J by 2 bases; unmatched bases: 8. CDR3 loop: CSAREFILAGGQETQYF. CDR3 DNA sequence: TGCAGTGCTAGAGAGTTTATCCTAGCGGGGGGTCAAGAGACCCAGTACTTC.

V is TRBV4-2 and J is TRBJ1-2; 7 bases fit TRBD1. The CDR3 length is 15 residues. Germline V gene data show CDR1 as LGHNA and CDR2 as YNFKEQ. The V gene end was trimmed by 4 bases and the J gene end by 4 bases; junction bases not matched to a gene: 9. CDR3 sequence (DNA): TGTGCCAGCAGCCCTTTGGGACAGATTCTCTATGGCTACACCTTC. This gives the protein CASSPLGQILYGYTF.

V gene TRBV11-1 combines with J gene TRBJ2-5; D gene uncertain. Germline CDR1 and CDR2: SGHAT and FQDESV (reference sequence). The length of the CDR3 is 14 residues. Between the trimmed V and J ends, which lost 2 bases and 0 bases, there was a span of 7 bases. CDR3 residues: CASSLNGYQETQYF. DNA for the CDR3: TGTGCCAGCAGCTTAAACGGGTACCAAGAGACCCAGTACTTC.

The chain links TRBV10-3 to TRBJ2-7; 10 bases agree with TRBD1. This CDR3 contains 16 residues. Germline lookup yields CDR1 ENHRY and CDR2 SYGVKD. V lost 3 bases, J lost 2 bases, and 7 bases stayed unmatched. CDR3 coding DNA: TGTGCCATCAGTGAACCCGGACAGGGGGTAACCTACGAGCAGTACTTC. Translating gives CAISEPGQGVTYEQYF.

Only a few counts were recorded for this clonotype. CDR3 DNA: TGCAGCGTTGCTCGACAGGGAATGAACACTGAAGCTTTCTTT. This translates into CSVARQGMNTEAFF. V usage is TRBV29-1 and J usage is TRBJ1-1, with 7 bases lining up with TRBD1. The germline V gene has CDR1 SQVTM and CDR2 ANQGSEA. This CDR3 is built from 14 residues. With V trimmed by 4 bases and J by 0 bases, 5 bases remained unmatched.

This clonotype was seen a handful of times. The chain is built from TRBV7-2 and TRBJ1-2, with 10 bases identical to TRBD1. J lost 7 bases, V lost 4 bases, and 6 bases had no gene match. Germline values: CDR1 SGHTA, CDR2 FQGNSA. The CDR3 sequence is 14 residues long. CDR3 residues: CASSSNRDRGGYTF. In nucleotides, the CDR3 is TGTGCCAGCAGCTCTAACCGGGACAGGGGTGGCTACACCTTC. The full variable domain, in which reference TRBV7-2 and TRBJ1-2 provide the parts outside the CDR3, is GAGVSQSPSNKVTEKGKDVELRCDPISGHTALYWYRQSLGQGLEFLIYFQGNSAPDKSGLPSDRFSAERTGGSVSTLTIQRTQQEDSAVYLCASSSNRDRGGYTFGSGTRLTVV.

The sample holds a few counts of this clonotype. The chain couples TRBV20-1 to TRBJ2-3; the match to TRBD1 covers 10 bases. The CDR3 runs to 14 residues. V shed 6 bases, J shed 5 bases, and the junction held 8 bases outside the gene matches. Germline V gene sequence: CDR1 DFQATT, CDR2 SNEGSKA (reference sequence). The CDR3 nucleotides are TGCAGTGCCGACAGACAGGGGGCGGAAGATACGCAGTATTTT. It translates to CSADRQGAEDTQYF.

There are a few counts of this clonotype. J is TRBJ1-5 and V is TRBV29-1; possible D gene TRBD1, 6 bases. The CDR3 runs 15 residues. The V end was cut by 2 bases, the J end by 3 bases, with 14 bases between. The germline gives CDR1 SQVTM, CDR2 ANQGSEA. CDR3 in amino acids: CSVEKSGQYNQPQHF. The CDR3 DNA sequence: TGCAGCGTTGAAAAGTCGGGACAATACAATCAGCCCCAGCATTTT.

Concerning this clonotype: A much larger clone lies a single base off, so this may be a read error. The V call is TRBV5-1, the J call TRBJ2-7, with TRBD2 matching over 7 bases. Losses at the gene ends were 2 bases for V and 5 bases for J; bases not matched to a gene: 10. CDR1 is SGHRS and CDR2 is YFSETQ in the germline V gene. The CDR3 contains 15 residues. The CDR3 sequence: CASSLSPGGAHEQYF. DNA of the CDR3: TGCGCCAGCAGCTTAAGTCCGGGGGGAGCCCACGAGCAGTACTTC.

The rearrangement uses TRBV24-1 and TRBJ1-2; no clear D gene. The CDR3 is 15 amino acids. Trimming took off 2 bases at V and 8 bases at J, with 17 bases between the two ends. Per the germline V gene, CDR1 is KGHDR and CDR2 is SFDVKD. The CDR3 loop is CATSDSRTRYSGYTF. In nucleotides, the CDR3 is TGTGCCACCAGTGATTCCAGGACCCGCTATAGCGGCTACACCTTC.